This T cell receptor (beta chain) was identified during a study of cytotoxic CD8 clonotypes in ibrutinib-treated CLL. As for the study in general: The response samples were taken once patients had been treated for a median of about 12 months, range 6 to 36. When averaged across all of the samples, the counts came to around 260,000 productive templates and about 95,000 productive rearrangements.

Study outcomes and limitations: Age-matched healthy donor levels were exceeded by baseline clonality, which tracked circulating CD8+ T-cell counts. Stable or contracted on treatment, public clonotypes were also uncommon.

Profiling relied on immunoSEQ multiplex PCR, and the TCRdb table lists in-frame clones only, not all of them. The repertoire includes 250,000 to 350,000 clones, roughly 76% of them detected once, and approximately 5.1% sits in the top ten. Comments on this clone: What it recognizes is unknown.

The receptor was isolated from a human donor with chronic lymphocytic leukemia. Sequencing used PBMCs, obtained at disease progression, from a patient treated with ibrutinib.

CDR3: CSVAPLAGETQYF. CDR3 in DNA: TGCAGCGTTGCCCCGTTGGCCGGGGAGACCCAGTACTTC. The chain carries TRBV29-1 and TRBJ2-5; D is unclear. Trimming removed 4 bases from V and 5 bases from J, with 14 bases in between. The CDR3 has 13 residues. CDR1 is SQVTM and CDR2 is ANQGSEA in the germline V gene.